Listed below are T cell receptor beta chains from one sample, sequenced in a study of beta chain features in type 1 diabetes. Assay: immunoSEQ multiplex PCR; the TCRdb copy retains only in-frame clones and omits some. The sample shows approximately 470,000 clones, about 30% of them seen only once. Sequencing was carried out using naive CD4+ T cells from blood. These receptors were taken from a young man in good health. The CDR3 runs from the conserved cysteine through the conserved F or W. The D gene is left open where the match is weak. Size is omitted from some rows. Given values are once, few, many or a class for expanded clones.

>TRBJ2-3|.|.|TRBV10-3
CAISESGDTQYF
TGTGCCATCAGTGAGTCCGGAGATACGCAGTATTTT
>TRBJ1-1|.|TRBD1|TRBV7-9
CASSLAVGTDHSCF
TGTGCCAGCAGCTTAGCCGTCGGGACAGATCACAGTTGTTTT
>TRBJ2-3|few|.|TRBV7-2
CASTSGADTQYF
TGTGCCAGCACCTCGGGTGCAGATACGCAGTATTTT
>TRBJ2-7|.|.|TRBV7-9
CASSLVSGEQYF
TGTGCCAGCAGCTTAGTATCGGGTGAGCAGTACTTC
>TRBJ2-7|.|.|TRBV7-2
CASSFGGPYEQYF
TGTGCCAGCAGCTTCGGAGGGCCCTACGAGCAGTACTTC
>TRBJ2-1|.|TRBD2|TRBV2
CASKTSVPKQFF
TGTGCCAGCAAGACTAGCGTCCCTAAACAGTTCTTC
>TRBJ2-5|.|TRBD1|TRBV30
CAWSFQGAPETQYF
TGTGCCTGGAGTTTTCAGGGGGCGCCAGAGACCCAGTACTTC
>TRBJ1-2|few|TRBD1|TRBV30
CAWSVRQGARFNYGYTF
TGTGCCTGGAGTGTAAGGCAGGGGGCAAGGTTCAACTATGGCTACACCTTC
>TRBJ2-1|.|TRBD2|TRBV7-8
CASSSKRERRNEQFF
TGTGCCAGCAGCTCCAAGCGGGAGCGCAGGAATGAGCAGTTCTTC
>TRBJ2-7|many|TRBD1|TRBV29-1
CSAGSGQGYEQYF
TGCAGCGCTGGATCGGGACAGGGTTACGAGCAGTACTTC
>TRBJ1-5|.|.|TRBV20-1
CSASTATRQHF
TGCAGTGCTAGTACGGCCACGCGCCAGCATTTT
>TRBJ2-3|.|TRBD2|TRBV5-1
CASSLGLAGDRSDTQYF
TGCGCCAGCAGCTTGGGGCTAGCGGGAGATCGGTCAGATACGCAGTATTTT
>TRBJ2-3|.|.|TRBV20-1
CSASWVTQYF
TGCAGTGCTAGCTGGGTTACGCAGTATTTT
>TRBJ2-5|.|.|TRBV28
CASSLVGGETQYF
TGTGCCAGCAGTTTGGTAGGGGGAGAGACCCAGTACTTC
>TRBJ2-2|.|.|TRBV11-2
CASSLILVPNTGELFF
TGTGCCAGCAGCTTAATCCTAGTCCCTAACACCGGGGAGCTGTTTTTT
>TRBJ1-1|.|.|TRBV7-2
CASSLVPTWDTEAFF
TGTGCCAGCAGCTTAGTCCCGACCTGGGACACTGAAGCTTTCTTT
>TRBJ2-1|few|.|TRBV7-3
CASSLPRDEQFF
TGTGCCAGCAGCTTACCTAGGGATGAGCAGTTCTTC
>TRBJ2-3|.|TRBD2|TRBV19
CASSTLRTSGIWTDTQYF
TGTGCCAGTAGTACCCTACGAACTAGCGGGATTTGGACAGATACGCAGTATTTT
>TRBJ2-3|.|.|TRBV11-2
CASSLTEGDTQYF
TGTGCCAGCAGCTTAACTGAGGGAGATACGCAGTATTTT
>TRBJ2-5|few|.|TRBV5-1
CASSFQETQYF
TGCGCCAGCAGCTTTCAGGAGACCCAGTACTTC
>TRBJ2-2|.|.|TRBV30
CAWDRRNTGELFF
TGTGCCTGGGACAGGAGGAACACCGGGGAGCTGTTTTTT
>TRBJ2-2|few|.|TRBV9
CASSLGPRRDTGELFF
TGTGCCAGCAGTTTGGGACCCCGGAGGGACACCGGGGAGCTGTTTTTT
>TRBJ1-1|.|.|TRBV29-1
CSGARDLSSTEAFF
TGCAGCGGCGCCCGGGACCTCTCTTCCACTGAAGCTTTCTTT
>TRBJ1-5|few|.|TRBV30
CAWSGAGFNQPQHF
TGTGCCTGGAGTGGGGCAGGGTTCAATCAGCCCCAGCATTTT
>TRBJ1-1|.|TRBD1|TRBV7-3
CASSFGQGPNTEAFF
TGTGCCAGCAGCTTCGGACAGGGCCCGAACACTGAAGCTTTCTTT
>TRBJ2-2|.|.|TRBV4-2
CASSQERGTGELFF
TGTGCCAGCAGCCAAGAGCGAGGTACCGGGGAGCTGTTTTTT
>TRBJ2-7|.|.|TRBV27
CASRAGAYEQYF
TGTGCCAGCAGGGCAGGTGCCTACGAGCAGTACTTC
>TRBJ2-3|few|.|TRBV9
CASSSRPVADTQYF
TGTGCCAGCAGCTCCCGCCCCGTAGCAGATACGCAGTATTTT
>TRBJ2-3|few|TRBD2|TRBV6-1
CASTMTSGVNTQYF
TGTGCCAGCACCATGACTAGCGGGGTTAATACGCAGTATTTT
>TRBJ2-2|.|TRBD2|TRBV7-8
CASSPKRLALNTGELFF
TGTGCCAGCAGTCCGAAGCGACTAGCACTGAACACCGGGGAGCTGTTTTTT
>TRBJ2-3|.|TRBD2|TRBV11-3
CASSFTGTSGRWTDTQYF
TGTGCCAGCAGCTTTACCGGGACTAGCGGGAGATGGACAGATACGCAGTATTTT
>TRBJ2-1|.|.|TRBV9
CASSFPGYNEQFF
TGTGCCAGCAGCTTCCCGGGCTACAATGAGCAGTTCTTC
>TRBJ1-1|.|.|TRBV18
CASSPRTEPFEAFF
TGTGCCAGCTCACCACGGACGGAGCCCTTCGAAGCTTTCTTT
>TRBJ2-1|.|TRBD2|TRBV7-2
CASSSPGLVYNEQFF
TGTGCCAGCAGCTCCCCGGGACTAGTCTACAATGAGCAGTTCTTC
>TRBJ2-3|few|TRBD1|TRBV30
CACPGQGDLDTQYF
TGTGCCTGTCCCGGACAGGGCGATTTGGATACGCAGTATTTT
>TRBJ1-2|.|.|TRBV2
CASRPTEFYGYTF
TGTGCCAGCAGACCCACAGAATTCTATGGCTACACCTTC
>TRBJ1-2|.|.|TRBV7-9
CASSPDGYGYTF
TGTGCCAGCAGTCCCGACGGTTATGGCTACACCTTC
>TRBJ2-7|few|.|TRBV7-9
CASSPLYEQYF
TGTGCCAGCAGCCCGTTGTACGAGCAGTACTTC
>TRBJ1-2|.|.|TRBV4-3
CASSQSQGPDGYTF
TGCGCCAGCAGCCAATCCCAGGGTCCGGATGGCTACACCTTC
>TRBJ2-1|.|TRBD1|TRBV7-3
CASSPGTGDEQFF
TGTGCCAGCAGCCCCGGGACAGGGGACGAGCAGTTCTTC
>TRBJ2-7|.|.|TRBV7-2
CASSAFLVTPTQQYF
TGTGCCAGCAGCGCCTTTCTGGTAACTCCTACTCAGCAGTACTTC